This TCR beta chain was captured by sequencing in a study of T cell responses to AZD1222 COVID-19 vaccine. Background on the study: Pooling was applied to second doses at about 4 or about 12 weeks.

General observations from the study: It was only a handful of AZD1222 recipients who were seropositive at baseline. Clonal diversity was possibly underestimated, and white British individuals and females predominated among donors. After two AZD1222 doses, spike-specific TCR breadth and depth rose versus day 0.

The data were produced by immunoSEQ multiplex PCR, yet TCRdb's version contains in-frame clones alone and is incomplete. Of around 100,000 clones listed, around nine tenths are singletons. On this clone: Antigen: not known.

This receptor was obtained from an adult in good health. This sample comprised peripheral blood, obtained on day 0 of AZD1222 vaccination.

DNA for the CDR3: TGCGCCAGCAGCTTGATTCCTAGCGGGAGAGAGACCCAGTACTTC. Its translation: CASSLIPSGRETQYF. The chain has TRBV5-1 and TRBJ2-5, with 10 bases matching TRBD2. The CDR3 extends over 15 amino acids. The germline CDR1 and CDR2 sequences are SGHRS and YFSETQ. Trimming removed 1 base from V and 4 bases from J; junction bases left unmatched: 4.